The 4 T cell receptor beta chains below all came from one sample that was sequenced in a study of identical twins. TCRdb called the 5' RACE reads again in MiXCR, with one record for every CDR3 protein. The profile shows about 720,000 distinct CDR3 sequences, around a sixth of them singletons. The same specimen was also included in a second study, on T cells expressing NK-cell markers.

The specimen was PBMCs. The receptors were gathered from a woman under 30 in good health.

This clonotype turned up a few times. This chain uses TRBV6-5 with TRBJ2-7; D gene ambiguous. This CDR3 is built from 13 residues. Trimming removed 4 bases from V and 7 bases from J, with 14 bases in between. In germline, CDR1 is MNHEY, CDR2 SVGAGI. The CDR3, as DNA: TGTGCCAGCAGTTTCCCCTTCGCTGGGGAGCAGTACTTC. It codes for CASSFPFAGEQYF.

This clonotype was detected only a few times. This chain connects TRBV5-1 to TRBJ2-6, with D unclear. The length of the CDR3 is 13 residues. V was pared by 4 bases and J by 4 bases, with 6 bases between. CDR1 is SGHRS, CDR2 YFSETQ, per germline. CDR3: CASSLEGANVLTF. The CDR3 DNA is TGCGCCAGCAGCCTGGAAGGGGCCAACGTCCTGACTTTC. Complete variable domain (other parts from reference TRBV5-1 and TRBJ2-6): KAGVTQTPRYLIKTRGQQVTLSCSPISGHRSVSWYQQTPGQGLQFLFEYFSETQRNKGNFPGRFSGRQFSNSRSEMNVSTLELGDSALYLCASSLEGANVLTFGAGSRLTVL.

This clonotype was picked up a small number of times. The V gene is TRBV20-1, the J gene TRBJ1-1, with D perhaps TRBD1 (6 bases). The CDR3 length is 15 residues. Deletions cut 0 bases from V and 10 bases from J, with 21 bases between. Germline V gives CDR1 DFQATT, CDR2 SNEGSKA (reference sequence). The CDR3 sequence: CSARDPGQLKLPAFF. The CDR3 region has the DNA TGCAGTGCTAGAGATCCGGGACAACTAAAATTGCCAGCTTTCTTT.

This clonotype was detected only a few times. The J gene is TRBJ2-1, the V gene TRBV29-1; D is unclear. Per germline, CDR1 SQVTM and CDR2 ANQGSEA. V lost 5 bases and J 2 bases, leaving 13 bases between the germline ends. The CDR3 has 14 residues. CDR3 in amino acids: CSVLVDAPYNEQFF. Written as DNA, the CDR3 is TGCAGCGTTCTTGTAGACGCCCCCTACAATGAGCAGTTCTTC.